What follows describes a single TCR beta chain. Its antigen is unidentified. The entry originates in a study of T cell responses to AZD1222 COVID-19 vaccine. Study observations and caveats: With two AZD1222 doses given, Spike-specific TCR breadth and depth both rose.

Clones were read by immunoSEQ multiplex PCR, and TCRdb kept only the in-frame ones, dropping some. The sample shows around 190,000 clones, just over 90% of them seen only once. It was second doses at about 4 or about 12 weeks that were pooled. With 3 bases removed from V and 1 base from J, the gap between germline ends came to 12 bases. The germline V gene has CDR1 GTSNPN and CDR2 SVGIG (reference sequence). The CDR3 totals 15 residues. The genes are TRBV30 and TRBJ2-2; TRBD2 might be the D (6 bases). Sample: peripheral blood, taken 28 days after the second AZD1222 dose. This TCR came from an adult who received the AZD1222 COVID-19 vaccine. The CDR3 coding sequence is TGTGCCTGGAGGCGGGGCAGGGAGAACACCGGGGAGCTGTTTTTT. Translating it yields CAWRRGRENTGELFF.